This T cell receptor (beta chain) was recovered during a study of cytomegalovirus exposure and HLA in healthy donors. The V gene end was trimmed by 4 bases and the J gene end by 5 bases; junction bases not matched to a gene: 7. This CDR3 comprises 14 residues. Germline V lookup: CDR1 SGHRS, CDR2 YFSETQ. Primers included in the PCR were 60 Vbeta and 13 Jbeta primers. Only in-frame clones appear in the TCRdb table, and some are missing; sequencing was by immunoSEQ multiplex PCR. Of about 300,000 clones detected, about nine tenths appear once; the ten largest clones hold roughly 4%. This clone was seen a handful of times.

The V call is TRBV5-1, the J call TRBJ1-1; 8 nucleotides agree with TRBD1. What was sequenced was PBMCs. The receptor was isolated from a man aged 35 to 55 in good health and CMV-seropositive. CDR3 region: CASSALTGETEAFF. DNA for the CDR3: TGCGCCAGCAGCGCCCTGACAGGGGAGACTGAAGCTTTCTTT.